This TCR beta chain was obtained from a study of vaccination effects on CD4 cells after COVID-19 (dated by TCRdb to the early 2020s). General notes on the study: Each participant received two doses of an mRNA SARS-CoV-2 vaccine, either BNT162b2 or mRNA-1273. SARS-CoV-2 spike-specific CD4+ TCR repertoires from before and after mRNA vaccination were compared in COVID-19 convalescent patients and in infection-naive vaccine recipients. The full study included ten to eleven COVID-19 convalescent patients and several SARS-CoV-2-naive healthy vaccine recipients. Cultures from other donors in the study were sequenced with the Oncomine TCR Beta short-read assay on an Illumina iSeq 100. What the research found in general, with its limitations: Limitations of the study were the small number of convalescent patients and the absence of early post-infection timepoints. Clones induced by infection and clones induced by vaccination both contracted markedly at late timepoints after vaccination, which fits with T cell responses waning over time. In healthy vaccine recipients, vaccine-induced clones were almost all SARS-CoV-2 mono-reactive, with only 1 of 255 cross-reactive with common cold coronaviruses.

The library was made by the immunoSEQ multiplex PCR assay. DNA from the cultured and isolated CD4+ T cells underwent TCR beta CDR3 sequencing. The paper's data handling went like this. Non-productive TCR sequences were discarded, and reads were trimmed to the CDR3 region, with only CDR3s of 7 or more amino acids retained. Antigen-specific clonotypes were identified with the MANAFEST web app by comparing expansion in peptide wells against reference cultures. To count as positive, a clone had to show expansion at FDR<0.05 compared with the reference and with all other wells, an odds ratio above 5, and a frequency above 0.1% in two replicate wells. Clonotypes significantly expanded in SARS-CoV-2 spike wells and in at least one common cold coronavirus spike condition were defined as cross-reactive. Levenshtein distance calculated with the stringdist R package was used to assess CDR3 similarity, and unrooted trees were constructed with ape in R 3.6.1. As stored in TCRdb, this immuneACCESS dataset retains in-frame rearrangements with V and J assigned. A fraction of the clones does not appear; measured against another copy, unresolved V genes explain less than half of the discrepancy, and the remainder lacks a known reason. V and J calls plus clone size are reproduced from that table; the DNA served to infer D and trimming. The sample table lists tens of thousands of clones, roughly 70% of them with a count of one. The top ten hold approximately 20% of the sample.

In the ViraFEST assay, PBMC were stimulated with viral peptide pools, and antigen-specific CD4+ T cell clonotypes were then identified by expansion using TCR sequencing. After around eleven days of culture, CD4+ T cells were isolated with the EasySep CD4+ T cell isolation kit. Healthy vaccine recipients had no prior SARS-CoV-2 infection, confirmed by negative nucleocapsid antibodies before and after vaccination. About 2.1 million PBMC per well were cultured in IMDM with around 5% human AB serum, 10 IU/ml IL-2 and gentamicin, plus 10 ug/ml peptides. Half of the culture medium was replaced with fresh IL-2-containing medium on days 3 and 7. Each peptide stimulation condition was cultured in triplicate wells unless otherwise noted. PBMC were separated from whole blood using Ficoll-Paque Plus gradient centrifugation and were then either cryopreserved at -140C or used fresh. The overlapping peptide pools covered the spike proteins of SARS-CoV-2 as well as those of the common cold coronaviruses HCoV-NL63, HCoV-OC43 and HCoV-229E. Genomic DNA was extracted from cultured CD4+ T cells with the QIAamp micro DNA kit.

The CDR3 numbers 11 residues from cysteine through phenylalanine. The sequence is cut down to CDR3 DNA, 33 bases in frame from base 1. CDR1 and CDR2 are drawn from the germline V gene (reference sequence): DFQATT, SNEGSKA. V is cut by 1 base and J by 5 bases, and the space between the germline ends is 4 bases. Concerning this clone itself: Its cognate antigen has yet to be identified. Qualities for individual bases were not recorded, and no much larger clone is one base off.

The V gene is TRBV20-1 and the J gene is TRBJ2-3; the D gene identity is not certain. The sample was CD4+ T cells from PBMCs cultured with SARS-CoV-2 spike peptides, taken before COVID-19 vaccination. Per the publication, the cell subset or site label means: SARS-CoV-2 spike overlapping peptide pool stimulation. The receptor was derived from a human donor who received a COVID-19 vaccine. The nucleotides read TGCAGTGCTAGAGCCAAAGATACGCAGTATTTT. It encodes CSARAKDTQYF.